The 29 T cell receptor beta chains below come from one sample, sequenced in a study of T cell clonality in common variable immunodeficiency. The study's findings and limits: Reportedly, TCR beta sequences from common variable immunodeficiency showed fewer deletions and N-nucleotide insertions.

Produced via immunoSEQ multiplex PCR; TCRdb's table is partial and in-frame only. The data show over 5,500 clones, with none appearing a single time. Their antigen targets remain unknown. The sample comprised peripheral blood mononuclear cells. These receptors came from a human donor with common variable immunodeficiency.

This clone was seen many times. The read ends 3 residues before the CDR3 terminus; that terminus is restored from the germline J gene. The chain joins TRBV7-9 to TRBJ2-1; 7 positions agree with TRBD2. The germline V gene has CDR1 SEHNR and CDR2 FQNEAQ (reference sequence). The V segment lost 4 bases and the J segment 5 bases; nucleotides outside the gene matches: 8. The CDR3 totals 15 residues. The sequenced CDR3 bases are TGTGCCAGCAGCTGGAGCGGGGCCGGGGACAATGAG. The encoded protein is CASSWSGAGDNE. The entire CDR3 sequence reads CASSWSGAGDNEQFF.

The CDR3: CASKRGGGYLNTEAFF. CDR3 DNA, as far as it was read: TGTGCCAGCAAGCGGGGGGGAGGGTATTTGAACACTGAA. The chain employs TRBV2 and TRBJ1-1, with TRBD1 as a possible D gene (5 bases). The read halts 3 residues ahead of the CDR3 end, with the missing end drawn from the germline J gene. Germline V CDR1 and CDR2: SNHLY, FYNNEI. V was cut by 7 bases and J by 0 bases, with 18 bases left in between. CDR3 length equals 16 residues.

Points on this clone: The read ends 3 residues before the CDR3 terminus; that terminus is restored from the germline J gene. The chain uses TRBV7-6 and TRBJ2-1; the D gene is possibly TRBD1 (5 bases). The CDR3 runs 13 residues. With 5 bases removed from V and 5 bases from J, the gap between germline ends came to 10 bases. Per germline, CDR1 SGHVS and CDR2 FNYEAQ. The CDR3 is CASSPDSHNEQFF. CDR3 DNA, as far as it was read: TGTGCCAGCAGCCCCGACAGCCACAATGAG.

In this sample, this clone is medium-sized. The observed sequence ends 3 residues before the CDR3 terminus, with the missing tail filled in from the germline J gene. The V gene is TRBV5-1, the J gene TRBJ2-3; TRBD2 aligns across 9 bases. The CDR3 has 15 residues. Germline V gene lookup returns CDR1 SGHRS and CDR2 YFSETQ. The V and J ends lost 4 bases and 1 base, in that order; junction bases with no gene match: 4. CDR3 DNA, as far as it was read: TGCGCCAGCAGCCCCTTAGCGGGAGGCACAGATACG. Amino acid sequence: CASSPLAGGTDT. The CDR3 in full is CASSPLAGGTDTQYF.

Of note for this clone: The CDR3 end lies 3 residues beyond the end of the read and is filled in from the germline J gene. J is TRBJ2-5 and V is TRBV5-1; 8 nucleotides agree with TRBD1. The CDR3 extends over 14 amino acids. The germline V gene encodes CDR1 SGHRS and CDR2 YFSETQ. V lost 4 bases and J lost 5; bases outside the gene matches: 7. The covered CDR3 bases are TGCGCCAGCAGCCCAATCAGGGGGCGGGAGACC. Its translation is CASSPIRGRET. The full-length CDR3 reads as CASSPIRGRETQYF.

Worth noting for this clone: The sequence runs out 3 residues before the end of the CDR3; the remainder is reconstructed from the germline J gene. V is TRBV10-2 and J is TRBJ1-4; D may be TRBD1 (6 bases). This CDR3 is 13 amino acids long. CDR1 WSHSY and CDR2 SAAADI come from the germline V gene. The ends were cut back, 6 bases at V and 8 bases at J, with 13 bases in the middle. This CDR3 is CASSRTVDEKLFF. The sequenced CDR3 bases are TGCGCCAGCAGCCGGACAGTCGACGAAAAA.

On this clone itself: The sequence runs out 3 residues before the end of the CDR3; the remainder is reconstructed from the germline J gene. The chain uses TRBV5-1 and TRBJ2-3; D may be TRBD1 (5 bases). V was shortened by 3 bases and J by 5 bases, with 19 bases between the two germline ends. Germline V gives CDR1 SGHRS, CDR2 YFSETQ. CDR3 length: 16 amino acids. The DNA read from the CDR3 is TGCGCCAGCAGCTGGGGCCGGGTCTCGTCAGTAGATACG. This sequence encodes CASSWGRVSSVDT. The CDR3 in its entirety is CASSWGRVSSVDTQYF.

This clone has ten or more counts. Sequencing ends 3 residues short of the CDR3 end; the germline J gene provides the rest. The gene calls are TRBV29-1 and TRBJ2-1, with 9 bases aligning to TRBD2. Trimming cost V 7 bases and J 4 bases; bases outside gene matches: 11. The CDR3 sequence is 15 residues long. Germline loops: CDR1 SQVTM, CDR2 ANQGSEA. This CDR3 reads CSASGTSGLYNEQFF. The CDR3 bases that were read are TGCAGCGCTAGCGGAACTAGCGGGCTGTACAATGAG.

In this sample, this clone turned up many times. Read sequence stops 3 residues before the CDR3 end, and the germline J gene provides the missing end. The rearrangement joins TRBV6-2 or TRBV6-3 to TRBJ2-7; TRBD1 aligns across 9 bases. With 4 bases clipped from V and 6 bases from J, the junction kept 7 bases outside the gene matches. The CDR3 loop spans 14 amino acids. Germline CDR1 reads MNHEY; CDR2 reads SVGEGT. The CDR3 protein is CASSLTGGFGEQYF. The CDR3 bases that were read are TGTGCCAGCAGTTTAACAGGGGGCTTCGGCGAG.

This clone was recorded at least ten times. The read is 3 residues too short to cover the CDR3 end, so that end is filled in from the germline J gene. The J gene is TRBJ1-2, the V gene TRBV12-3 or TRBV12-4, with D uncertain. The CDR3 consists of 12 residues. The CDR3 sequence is CASSLVASGYTF. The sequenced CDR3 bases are TGTGCCAGCAGTTTAGTAGCGAGCGGC.

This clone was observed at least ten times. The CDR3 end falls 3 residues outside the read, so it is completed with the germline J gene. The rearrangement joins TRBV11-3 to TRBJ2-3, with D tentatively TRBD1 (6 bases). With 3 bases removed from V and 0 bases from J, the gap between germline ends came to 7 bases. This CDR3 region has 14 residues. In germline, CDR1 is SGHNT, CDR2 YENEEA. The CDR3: CASSFQGSTDTQYF. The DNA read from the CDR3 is TGTGCCAGCAGCTTTCAGGGGAGCACAGATACG.

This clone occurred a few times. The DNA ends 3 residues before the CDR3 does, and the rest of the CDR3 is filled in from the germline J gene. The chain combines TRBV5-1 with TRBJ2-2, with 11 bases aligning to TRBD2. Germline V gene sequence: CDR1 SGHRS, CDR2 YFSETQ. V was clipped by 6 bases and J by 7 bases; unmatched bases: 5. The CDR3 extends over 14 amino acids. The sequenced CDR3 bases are TGCGCCAGCAAGACTAGCGGGATTAACGGGGAG. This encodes CASKTSGINGE. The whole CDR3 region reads CASKTSGINGELFF.

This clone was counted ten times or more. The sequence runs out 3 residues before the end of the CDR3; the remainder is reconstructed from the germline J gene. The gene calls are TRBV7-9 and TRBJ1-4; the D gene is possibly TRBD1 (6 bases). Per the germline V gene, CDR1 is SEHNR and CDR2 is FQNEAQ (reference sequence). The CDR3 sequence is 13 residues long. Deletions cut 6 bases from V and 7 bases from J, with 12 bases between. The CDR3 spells CASRRGRSEKLFF. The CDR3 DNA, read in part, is TGTGCCAGCAGAAGGGGGAGGAGTGAAAAA.

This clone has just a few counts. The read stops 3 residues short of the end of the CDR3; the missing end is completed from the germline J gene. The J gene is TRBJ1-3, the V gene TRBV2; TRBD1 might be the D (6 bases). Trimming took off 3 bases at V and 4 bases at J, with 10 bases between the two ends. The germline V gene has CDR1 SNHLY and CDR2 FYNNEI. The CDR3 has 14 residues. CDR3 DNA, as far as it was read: TGTGCCAGCAGTGACTGGGGGCAAGGAAACACC. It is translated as CASSDWGQGNT. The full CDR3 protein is CASSDWGQGNTIYF. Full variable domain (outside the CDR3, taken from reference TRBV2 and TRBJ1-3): EPEVTQTPSHQVTQMGQEVILRCVPISNHLYFYWYRQILGQKVEFLVSFYNNEISEKSEIFDDQFSVERPDGSNFTLKIRSTKLEDSAMYFCASSDWGQGNTIYFGEGSWLTVV.

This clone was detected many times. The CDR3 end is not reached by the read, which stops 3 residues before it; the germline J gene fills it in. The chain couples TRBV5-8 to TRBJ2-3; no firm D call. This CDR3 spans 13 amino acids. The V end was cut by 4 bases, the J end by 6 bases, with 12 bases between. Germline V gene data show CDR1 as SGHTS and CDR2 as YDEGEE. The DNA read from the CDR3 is TGTGCCAGCAGCATTTCCACCCGGGATACG. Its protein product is CASSISTRDT. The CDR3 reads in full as CASSISTRDTQYF.

Here the CDR3 reads CASTHRISGTDNSPLHF. Incomplete CDR3 DNA: TGTGCCAGTACTCACCGGATCTCCGGGACAGATAATTCACCC. The J gene is TRBJ1-6, the V gene TRBV19; TRBD1 matches at 7 bases. The read ends 3 residues before the CDR3 terminus; that terminus is restored from the germline J gene. The CDR3 extends over 17 amino acids. V was clipped by 7 bases and J by 5 bases; unmatched bases: 14. Germline CDR1 and CDR2: LNHDA and SQIVND (reference sequence). Based on the CDR3 plus reference TRBV19 and TRBJ1-6, the full variable domain is DGGITQSPKYLFRKEGQNVTLSCEQNLNHDAMYWYRQDPGQGLRLIYYSQIVNDFQKGDIAEGYSVSREKKESFPLTVTSAQKNPTAFYLCASTHRISGTDNSPLHFGNGTRLTVT.

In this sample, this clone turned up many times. The CDR3 reads CASSPGTDQETQYF. The CDR3 DNA, read in part, is TGTGCCAGCAGCCCTGGGACAGACCAAGAGACC. The chain combines TRBV7-8 with TRBJ2-5; 7 positions agree with TRBD1. Coverage ceases 3 residues before the CDR3 finishes, and the germline J gene fills in the end. Germline CDR1 is SGHVS and CDR2 is FQNEAQ. V lost 5 bases to trimming and J lost 0 bases; unmatched junction nucleotides: 3. The CDR3 is 14 residues long.

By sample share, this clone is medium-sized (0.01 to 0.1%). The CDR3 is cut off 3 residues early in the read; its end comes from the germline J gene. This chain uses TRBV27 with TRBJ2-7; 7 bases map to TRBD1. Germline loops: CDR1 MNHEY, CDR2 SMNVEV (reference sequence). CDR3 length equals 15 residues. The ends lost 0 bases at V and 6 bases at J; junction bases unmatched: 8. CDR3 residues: CASSLSRQGVVEQYF. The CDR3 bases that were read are TGTGCCAGCAGTTTATCGAGGCAGGGGGTGGTCGAG.

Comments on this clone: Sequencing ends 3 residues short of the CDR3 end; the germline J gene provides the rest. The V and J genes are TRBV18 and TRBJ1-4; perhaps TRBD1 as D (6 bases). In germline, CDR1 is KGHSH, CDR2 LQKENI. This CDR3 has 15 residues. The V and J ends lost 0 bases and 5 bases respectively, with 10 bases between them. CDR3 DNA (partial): TGTGCCAGCTCACCACCGGCAGGGGCCAATGAAAAA. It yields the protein CASSPPAGANEK. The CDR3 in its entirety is CASSPPAGANEKLFF.

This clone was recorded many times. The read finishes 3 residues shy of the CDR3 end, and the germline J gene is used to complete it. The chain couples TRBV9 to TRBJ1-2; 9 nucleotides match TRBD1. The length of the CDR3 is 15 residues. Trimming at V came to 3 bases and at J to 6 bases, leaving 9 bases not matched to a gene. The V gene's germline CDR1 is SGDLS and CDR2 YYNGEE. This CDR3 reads CASSDYRGRGNGYTF. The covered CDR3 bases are TGTGCCAGCAGCGATTACAGGGGGCGCGGGAATGGC. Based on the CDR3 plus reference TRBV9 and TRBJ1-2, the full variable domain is DSGVTQTPKHLITATGQRVTLRCSPRSGDLSVYWYQQSLDQGLQFLIQYYNGEERAKGNILERFSAQQFPDLHSELNLSSLELGDSALYFCASSDYRGRGNGYTFGSGTRLTVV.

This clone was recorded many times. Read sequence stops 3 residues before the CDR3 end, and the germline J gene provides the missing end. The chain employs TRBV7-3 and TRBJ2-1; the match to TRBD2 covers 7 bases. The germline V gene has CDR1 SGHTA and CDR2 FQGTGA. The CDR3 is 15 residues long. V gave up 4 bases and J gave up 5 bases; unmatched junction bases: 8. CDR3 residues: CASSSGLEFHNEQFF. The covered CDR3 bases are TGTGCCAGCAGCTCAGGACTAGAATTCCACAATGAG.

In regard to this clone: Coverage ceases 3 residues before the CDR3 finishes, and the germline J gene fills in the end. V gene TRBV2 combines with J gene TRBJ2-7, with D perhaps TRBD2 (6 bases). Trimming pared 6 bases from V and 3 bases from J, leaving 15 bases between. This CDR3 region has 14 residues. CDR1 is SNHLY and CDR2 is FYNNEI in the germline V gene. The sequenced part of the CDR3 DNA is TGTGCCAGCAGCTGGGGGGACTCTCTCTACGAG. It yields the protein CASSWGDSLYE. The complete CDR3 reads CASSWGDSLYEQYF.

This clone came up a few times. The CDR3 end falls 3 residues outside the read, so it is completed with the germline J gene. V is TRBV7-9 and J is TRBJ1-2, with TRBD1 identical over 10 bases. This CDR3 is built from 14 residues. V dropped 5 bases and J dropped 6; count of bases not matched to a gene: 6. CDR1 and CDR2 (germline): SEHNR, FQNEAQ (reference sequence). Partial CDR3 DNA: TGTGCCAGCAGCATCCTGACAGGGGGCAATGGC. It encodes CASSILTGGNG. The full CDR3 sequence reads CASSILTGGNGYTF.

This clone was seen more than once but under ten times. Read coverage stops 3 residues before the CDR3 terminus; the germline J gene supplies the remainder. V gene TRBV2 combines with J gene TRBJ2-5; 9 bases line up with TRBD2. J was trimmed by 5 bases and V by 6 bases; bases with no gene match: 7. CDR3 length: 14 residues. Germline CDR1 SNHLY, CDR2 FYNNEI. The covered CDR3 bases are TGTGCCAGCAGGACCCCTAGCGGGACGGAGACC. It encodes CASRTPSGTET. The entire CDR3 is CASRTPSGTETQYF.

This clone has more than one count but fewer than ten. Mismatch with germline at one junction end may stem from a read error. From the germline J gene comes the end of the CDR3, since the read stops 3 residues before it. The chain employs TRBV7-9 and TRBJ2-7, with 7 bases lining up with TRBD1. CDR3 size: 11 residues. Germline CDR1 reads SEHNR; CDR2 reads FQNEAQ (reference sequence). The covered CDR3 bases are TGTTCCAGCGGACAGGTCTACGAG. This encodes CSSGQVYE. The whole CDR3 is CSSGQVYEQYF.

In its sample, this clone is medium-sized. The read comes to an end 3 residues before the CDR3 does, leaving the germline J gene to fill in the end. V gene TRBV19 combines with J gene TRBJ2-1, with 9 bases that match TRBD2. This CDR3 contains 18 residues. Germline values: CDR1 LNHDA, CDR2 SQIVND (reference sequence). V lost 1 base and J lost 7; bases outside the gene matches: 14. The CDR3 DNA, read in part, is TGTGCCAGTAGTATAGTGGGCGTTTTTCGGACTAGCGAGAATGAG. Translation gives CASSIVGVFRTSENE. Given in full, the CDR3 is CASSIVGVFRTSENEQFF.

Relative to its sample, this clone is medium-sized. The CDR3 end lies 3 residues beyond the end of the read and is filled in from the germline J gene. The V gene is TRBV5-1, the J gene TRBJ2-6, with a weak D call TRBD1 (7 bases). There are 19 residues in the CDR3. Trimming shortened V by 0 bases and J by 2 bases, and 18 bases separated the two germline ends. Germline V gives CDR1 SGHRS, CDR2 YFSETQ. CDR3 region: CASSLEPPRGATGANVLTF. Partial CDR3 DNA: TGCGCCAGCAGCTTGGAACCCCCCAGGGGGGCAACTGGGGCCAACGTC.

The CDR3: CASSGTSGEETQYF. The sequenced part of the CDR3 DNA is TGTGCCAGCAGTGGGACTAGCGGAGAAGAGACC. This chain links TRBV6-1 with TRBJ2-5; TRBD2 aligns across 10 bases. The read gets to within 3 residues of the CDR3 end, and the germline J gene fills in the rest. CDR1 MNHNS and CDR2 SASEGT come from the germline V gene. This CDR3 has 14 amino acids. Unmatched junction bases numbered 2, after V lost 4 bases and J lost 3 bases.

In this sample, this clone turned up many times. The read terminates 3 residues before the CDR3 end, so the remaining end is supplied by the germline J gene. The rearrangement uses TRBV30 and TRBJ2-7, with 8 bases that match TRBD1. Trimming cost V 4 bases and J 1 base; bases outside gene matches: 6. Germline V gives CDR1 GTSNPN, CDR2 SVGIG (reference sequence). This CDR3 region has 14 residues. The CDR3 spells CAWTDRGKSYEQYF. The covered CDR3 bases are TGTGCCTGGACCGACAGGGGCAAGTCCTACGAG.